This is a list of T cell receptor beta chains from one sample in a study of technical replicates of blood from a few donors. The method was immunoSEQ multiplex PCR; TCRdb's version includes in-frame clones alone and lacks a portion of them. Of tens of thousands of clones detected, about 96% appear once; the ten largest clones hold about 0.31%. The sequenced sample consisted of T cells isolated from PBMCs. These receptors came from a human donor in good health. Each CDR3 is given with its conserved first and last residue. The D gene is left open where the match is weak. Clone size is shown for a subset of rows, as once, few, many or a class of expanded clone.

j_call d_call v_call clone_size cdr3_aa cdr3_nt
TRBJ2-2 TRBD1 TRBV9 . CASSIRQGSGELFF TGTGCCAGCAGCATACGACAGGGCTCCGGGGAGCTGTTTTTT
TRBJ1-3 . TRBV28 . CASSFRGSGNTIYF TGTGCCAGCAGTTTCCGGGGCTCTGGAAACACCATATATTTT
TRBJ2-2 . TRBV7-3 . CASSFLGGTTGELFF TGTGCCAGCAGCTTTCTGGGGGGAACCACCGGGGAGCTGTTTTTT
TRBJ1-2 . TRBV4-2 . CASSQDRFGLLYGYTF TGTGCCAGCAGCCAAGATCGGTTTGGACTGCTCTATGGCTACACCTTC
TRBJ2-1 . TRBV20-1 . CSARGGHEQFF TGCAGTGCTAGAGGGGGGCATGAGCAGTTCTTC
TRBJ2-1 TRBD1 TRBV5-1 . CASSSSPGQYFDEQFF TGCGCCAGCAGCTCATCACCGGGACAGTATTTCGATGAGCAGTTCTTC
TRBJ2-1 TRBD2 TRBV9 . CASSVGLAGGNEQFF TGTGCCAGCAGCGTAGGGCTAGCGGGAGGGAATGAGCAGTTCTTC
TRBJ2-1 . TRBV14 . CASSPDWEYNEQFF TGTGCCAGCAGCCCAGACTGGGAGTACAATGAGCAGTTCTTC
TRBJ2-3 . TRBV6-4 . CASSVWAGSTDTQYF TGTGCCAGCAGTGTCTGGGCAGGGAGCACAGATACGCAGTATTTT
TRBJ2-3 . TRBV4-1 . CASSQVLPGLTDTQYF TGCGCCAGCAGCCAAGTCTTACCGGGTCTTACAGATACGCAGTATTTT
TRBJ2-5 TRBD2 TRBV29-1 . CSVLIASGSETQYF TGCAGCGTTCTCATCGCTAGCGGGTCGGAGACCCAGTACTTC
TRBJ1-3 . TRBV30 . CAWSPRGGAGNTIYF TGTGCCTGGAGTCCCCGGGGGGGGGCTGGAAACACCATATATTTT
TRBJ1-1 . TRBV9 . CASSSTGLAEAFF TGTGCCAGCAGCAGCACAGGGTTGGCTGAAGCTTTCTTT
TRBJ2-3 . TRBV10-1 once CAGETGNDTDTQYF TGCGCCGGTGAGACAGGCAATGACACAGATACGCAGTATTTT
TRBJ2-7 TRBD2 TRBV7-2 once CASSYKLTSRRGEQYF TGTGCCAGCAGCTATAAACTGACTAGCCGGAGGGGCGAGCAGTACTTC
TRBJ2-5 . TRBV9 . CASSVRRWAGETQYF TGTGCCAGCAGCGTGAGAAGGTGGGCGGGTGAGACCCAGTACTTC
TRBJ2-3 TRBD2 TRBV10-1 . CASSELGTSGREDTQYF TGCGCCAGCAGTGAGCTTGGGACTAGCGGGCGAGAGGATACGCAGTATTTT
TRBJ1-1 . TRBV6-1 . CASSTRLGATEAFF TGTGCCAGCAGTACCCGTCTGGGGGCGACTGAAGCTTTCTTT
TRBJ1-1 . TRBV2 . CASSAGRPKGTEAFF TGTGCCAGCAGTGCAGGCAGGCCAAAGGGGACTGAAGCTTTCTTT
TRBJ2-7 . TRBV5-1 once CASSLDGLTSYEQYF TGCGCCAGCAGCTTGGATGGACTTACCTCCTACGAGCAGTACTTC
TRBJ1-4 TRBD1 TRBV5-1 . CASSGDRLNEKLFF TGCGCCAGCAGCGGGGACAGGTTAAATGAAAAACTGTTTTTT
TRBJ1-5 . TRBV6-1 . CASSAFQGSNQPQHF TGTGCCAGCAGTGCCTTCCAGGGTAGCAATCAGCCCCAGCATTTT
TRBJ2-7 TRBD2 TRBV2 . CASTGLAGDEQYF TGTGCCAGCACCGGACTAGCGGGAGACGAGCAGTACTTC
TRBJ2-1 . TRBV6-5 . CASSYGSGIYNEQFF TGTGCCAGCAGTTACGGCAGCGGTATCTACAATGAGCAGTTCTTC
TRBJ1-1 . TRBV29-1 . CSVFVSNTEAFF TGCAGCGTTTTTGTATCGAACACTGAAGCTTTCTTT